This entry is about one T cell receptor beta chain. Its antigen is not identified. The germline gene is not matched at one end of the junction; a read error may be the cause. The same CDR3 arises from other DNA sequences in this sample as well. The source of the sample is a study of cytomegalovirus exposure and HLA in healthy donors. The study, taken as a whole, reports: For most TCR sequences rarity was the rule, although some public TCRs occurred in many donors.

In germline, CDR1 is MNHEY, CDR2 SMNVEV (reference sequence). This CDR3 has 14 amino acids. The method was immunoSEQ multiplex PCR; TCRdb's version includes in-frame clones alone and lacks a portion of them. The sample holds about 250,000 clones, roughly 87% seen once. The chain uses TRBV27 and TRBJ2-7; the D is unclear. The TCR originated in a man aged 18 to 30 in good health and CMV-seropositive. The sample taken for sequencing was PBMCs. The DNA of the CDR3 is TGTGCCAGCAGTTTATCGGGCCTTCCCTATGAGCAGTACTTC. Its protein product is CASSLSGLPYEQYF.